The 32 T cell receptor beta chains below were found in one sample sequenced in a study of cytomegalovirus exposure and HLA in healthy donors. Amplification used 60 Vbeta primers and 13 Jbeta primers. TCRdb keeps only in-frame clones here, not all; method: immunoSEQ multiplex PCR. The data show 120,000 to 150,000 clones, 80% to 90% seen once. Sequenced input: PBMCs. These receptors came from a boy aged 2 to 10 in good health and CMV-seronegative.

V is TRBV7-8 and J is TRBJ1-1, with 8 bases fitting TRBD1. Germline loops: CDR1 SGHVS, CDR2 FQNEAQ. The V and J ends lost 6 bases and 7 bases, in that order; junction bases with no gene match: 4. CDR3 length: 12 amino acids. In nucleotides, the CDR3 is TGTGCCAGCAGATATGGACAGGGTGAAGCTTTCTTT. It encodes CASRYGQGEAFF.

This clone was detected only once. The chain links TRBV2 to TRBJ1-1, with TRBD1 matching 7 bases. Germline CDR1 and CDR2: SNHLY and FYNNEI. The V segment lost 8 bases and the J segment 0 bases; nucleotides outside the gene matches: 21. The CDR3 runs 19 residues. The CDR3, as DNA: TGTGCCAGCGGGAAGAGAGACAGGGCCCAAGTTCTAATGAACACTGAAGCTTTCTTT. Amino acids: CASGKRDRAQVLMNTEAFF.

The V and J genes are TRBV6-5 and TRBJ2-1, with 11 bases lining up with TRBD1. V lost 0 bases and J lost 7; bases outside the gene matches: 5. There are 16 residues in the CDR3. Germline values: CDR1 MNHEY, CDR2 SVGAGI. CDR3 sequence (DNA): TGTGCCAGCAGTTACTCAGGACAGGGGGCATGGAATGAGCAGTTCTTC. This gives the protein CASSYSGQGAWNEQFF.

The J gene is TRBJ1-3, the V gene TRBV10-3; D unclear. Trimming removed 8 bases at V and 1 base at J, with 9 bases between. This CDR3 has 13 residues. Germline CDR1 reads ENHRY; CDR2 reads SYGVKD. The chain's CDR3 is CAIAGSSGNTIYF. The CDR3 nucleotides are TGTGCCATCGCAGGTTCGTCTGGAAACACCATATATTTT.

J is TRBJ2-3 and V is TRBV28, with 11 bases lining up with TRBD2. CDR1 and CDR2 from the germline V gene are MDHEN and SYDVKM. The CDR3 has 15 amino acids. Trimming removed 7 bases from V and 11 bases from J; junction bases left unmatched: 14. The CDR3 nucleotides read TGTGCCAGCAACTTTCTAGCGGGAGGTTCCGTAAGGCAGTATTTT. Amino acids: CASNFLAGGSVRQYF.

The chain links TRBV4-1 to TRBJ2-2, with 7 bases fitting TRBD2. Germline assignment: CDR1 MGHRA and CDR2 YSYEKL. The J segment lost 6 bases and the V segment lost 1 base, leaving 5 bases of the junction unmatched. The length of the CDR3 is 15 residues. The CDR3 loop is CASSQATSHSGELFF. The CDR3 nucleotides read TGCGCCAGCAGCCAAGCGACTAGCCACTCCGGGGAGCTGTTTTTT.

The rearrangement joins TRBV9 to TRBJ1-2, with D hard to call. This CDR3 comprises 12 residues. Germline V lookup: CDR1 SGDLS, CDR2 YYNGEE. V shed 3 bases and J shed 7 bases, with 10 bases lying between them. CDR3 coding DNA: TGTGCCAGCAGCGCCCCTCCAGGTGGCTACACCTTC. It encodes CASSAPPGGYTF.

V is TRBV4-2 and J is TRBJ2-1; 10 nucleotides agree with TRBD2. The CDR3 is made up of 20 amino acids. V was clipped by 1 base and J by 0 bases; unmatched bases: 12. Germline V lookup: CDR1 LGHNA, CDR2 YNFKEQ. CDR3 DNA sequence: TGTGCCAGCAGCCAAGTAGGTAGCGGGAGGCCCACGAGCTCCTACAATGAGCAGTTCTTC. Residues: CASSQVGSGRPTSSYNEQFF.

This clone was seen a single time. The rearrangement links TRBV28 to TRBJ1-1; D call uncertain. The germline CDR1 and CDR2 sequences are MDHEN and SYDVKM. V shed 2 bases and J shed 1 base, with 8 bases lying between them. The CDR3 runs to 14 residues. CDR3 residues: CASSLQQQNTEAFF. The CDR3 DNA reads as TGTGCCAGCAGTTTACAACAGCAGAACACTGAAGCTTTCTTT.

The rearrangement uses TRBV5-8 and TRBJ2-5; 12 positions agree with TRBD2. V was clipped by 4 bases and J by 5 bases; unmatched bases: 6. Germline CDR1 is SGHTS and CDR2 is YDEGEE. The length of the CDR3 is 15 residues. CDR3 amino acids: CASSPGTSGWETQYF. CDR3 nucleotide sequence: TGTGCCAGCAGCCCGGGGACTAGCGGGTGGGAGACCCAGTACTTC.

As for this clone: One junction end disagrees with the germline gene, perhaps due to a read error. The sample has other DNA sequences that encode this CDR3 too. This chain links TRBV19 with TRBJ1-5; no clear D. CDR3 size: 13 residues. Germline values: CDR1 LNHDA, CDR2 SQIVND (reference sequence). CDR3 region: CASTTGSNQPQHF. In DNA, the CDR3 is TGTGCTAGTACTACGGGGTCCAATCAGCCCCAGCATTTT.

The chain couples TRBV28 to TRBJ2-2, with D possibly matching TRBD2 (6 bases). CDR1 and CDR2 from the germline V gene are MDHEN and SYDVKM. Trimming shortened V by 7 bases and J by 7 bases, and 19 bases separated the two germline ends. The CDR3 runs to 15 residues. CDR3 nucleotides: TGTGCCAGCATTCGGGACTCCTCACCCATCGGGGAGCTGTTTTTT. Translating it yields CASIRDSSPIGELFF. Complete variable domain (other parts from reference TRBV28 and TRBJ2-2): DVKVTQSSRYLVKRTGEKVFLECVQDMDHENMFWYRQDPGLGLRLIYFSYDVKMKEKGDIPEGYSVSREKKERFSLILESASTNQTSMYLCASIRDSSPIGELFFGEGSRLTVL.

The chain links TRBV2 to TRBJ2-7; D possibly corresponds to TRBD1 (5 bases). The CDR3 consists of 11 residues. Looked up from germline, CDR1 is SNHLY and CDR2 is FYNNEI. The CDR3 DNA reads TGTGTCACAGTCCAGGGTAACGAGCAGTACTTC. It yields the protein CVTVQGNEQYF.

The rearrangement uses TRBV29-1 and TRBJ1-4; 8 bases line up with TRBD1. CDR1 and CDR2 (germline): SQVTM, ANQGSEA. This CDR3 spans 13 amino acids. With 7 bases clipped from V and 8 bases from J, the junction kept 9 bases outside the gene matches. CDR3 DNA sequence: TGCAGCGCTCAAGGACAGGGAGGCGAAAAACTGTTTTTT. This sequence encodes CSAQGQGGEKLFF.

The V and J genes are TRBV6-6 and TRBJ2-1; a weak D match, TRBD1 (7 bases). The CDR3 sequence is 16 residues long. Deletions cut 0 bases from V and 3 bases from J, with 12 bases between. CDR1 and CDR2 from the germline V gene are MNHNY and SVGAGI (reference sequence). The CDR3 coding sequence is TGTGCCAGCAGTTACTCGCCAGGGGGGTACTACAATGAGCAGTTCTTC. This sequence encodes CASSYSPGGYYNEQFF.

This clone was counted between two and nine times. The CDR3 region is CASSQTGTDGYTF. The CDR3 nucleotides are TGCGCCAGCAGCCAAACCGGGACAGATGGCTACACCTTC. The genes are TRBV4-3 and TRBJ1-2; 7 nucleotides align to TRBD1. V lost 2 bases, J lost 6 bases, and 3 bases stayed unmatched. The length of the CDR3 is 13 residues. Germline loops: CDR1 LGHNA, CDR2 YSLEER.

In this sample, this clone turned up once. The chain employs TRBV5-1 and TRBJ1-4; no definite D call. The V and J ends lost 3 bases and 8 bases respectively, with 14 bases between them. Germline V gives CDR1 SGHRS, CDR2 YFSETQ. This CDR3 is built from 14 residues. CDR3 protein: CASSSGGPGEKLFF. DNA of the CDR3: TGCGCCAGCAGCTCCGGAGGGCCGGGGGAAAAACTGTTTTTT.

This chain uses TRBV6-4 with TRBJ2-6, with D unclear. The CDR3 is 17 amino acids. CDR1 and CDR2 (germline): MRHNA, SNTAGT. Trimming stripped 3 bases from V and 4 bases from J, with 16 bases between. The CDR3 DNA is TGTGCCAGCAGTGATTTCGTCAGGTTCTCCGGGGCCAACGTCCTGACTTTC. It yields the protein CASSDFVRFSGANVLTF.

This clone has only one observation. J is TRBJ2-5 and V is TRBV5-8; TRBD1 might be the D (6 bases). The DNA matches TRBJ2-7 better at its end, which makes the J call doubtful. Germline CDR1 and CDR2: SGHTS and YDEGEE. CDR3 length: 15 amino acids. CDR3 sequence reads: CASSLIAGVSYEQYF. In nucleotides, the CDR3 is TGTGCCAGCAGCTTGATCGCAGGGGTCTCCTACGAGCAGTACTTC.

The table lists this clone with a few counts. It may be a read error: a sequence one base away is much more abundant. The identical CDR3 is also encoded by other nucleotide sequences in the sample. This chain joins TRBV1 and TRBJ1-1; TRBD1 reflects the table's D call only, with no check against the DNA. TRBV1 is recorded as a pseudogene. The CDR3 is 15 amino acids. CDR3 nucleotides: TGTACCAGCAGCCCGGACAGACTCTATTGGGCTGAAGCTTTCTTT. This gives the protein CTSSPDRLYWAEAFF.

The chain uses TRBV30 and TRBJ2-7, with D tentatively TRBD1 (5 bases). This CDR3 contains 20 residues. In germline, CDR1 is GTSNPN, CDR2 SVGIG (reference sequence). V was shortened by 2 bases and J by 4 bases, with 33 bases between the two germline ends. For the CDR3, the DNA is TGTGCCTGGAGTCCTTACAAATCTTTATCTGACCGAGACAGATTATACGAGCAGTACTTC. Protein sequence: CAWSPYKSLSDRDRLYEQYF.

This chain connects TRBV9 to TRBJ2-7; 8 nucleotides align to TRBD2. Germline-derived CDR1 and CDR2 are SGDLS and YYNGEE. Germline trimming cut 5 bases from V and 3 bases from J; bases unmatched to any gene: 7. The CDR3 length is 14 residues. The CDR3 spells CASSPNGGGYEQYF. The CDR3 DNA reads as TGTGCCAGCAGTCCTAACGGGGGGGGCTACGAGCAGTACTTC.

The table lists this clone with a few counts. The chain combines TRBV6-6 with TRBJ1-5, with D uncertain. This CDR3 region has 15 residues. Germline V gene sequence: CDR1 MNHNY, CDR2 SVGAGI (reference sequence). V was trimmed by 6 bases and J by 8 bases, leaving 20 bases between them. The CDR3 here is CASRARAGGFEPQHF. In nucleotides, the CDR3 is TGTGCCAGCAGGGCTCGGGCAGGAGGTTTTGAGCCCCAGCATTTT.

This sequence joins TRBV6-1 and TRBJ2-7; D possibly corresponds to TRBD1 (7 bases). Germline CDR1 MNHNS, CDR2 SASEGT. This CDR3 is 15 amino acids long. Trimming took 4 bases from V and 4 from J, leaving 17 bases between them. The CDR3 DNA reads as TGTGCCAGCAGTGCGGCGCGACAGGGAGGTTACGAGCAGTACTTC. Translated: CASSAARQGGYEQYF.

In its sample, this clone was seen once. The chain has TRBV5-5 and TRBJ2-2; 7 positions match TRBD2. Germline trimming cut 2 bases from V and 6 bases from J; bases unmatched to any gene: 7. This CDR3 comprises 15 residues. Germline CDR1 reads SGHKS; CDR2 reads YYEKEE (reference sequence). The CDR3 DNA is TGTGCCAGCAGCTTATTGGCGGGGGTGGCCGGGGAGCTGTTTTTT. Residues: CASSLLAGVAGELFF.

The rearrangement links TRBV4-1 to TRBJ1-5; 8 positions agree with TRBD1. Unmatched junction bases numbered 2, after V lost 4 bases and J lost 3 bases. The germline CDR1 and CDR2 sequences are MGHRA and YSYEKL. This CDR3 comprises 14 residues. The CDR3 sequence is CASSPGQDNQPQHF. CDR3 nucleotides: TGCGCCAGCAGCCCGGGACAGGACAATCAGCCCCAGCATTTT.

V gene TRBV28 combines with J gene TRBJ1-2; possible D gene TRBD1, 6 bases. V lost 4 bases to trimming and J lost 8 bases, with 20 bases between them. Germline CDR1 reads MDHEN; CDR2 reads SYDVKM. The CDR3 sequence is 15 residues long. The CDR3 DNA reads TGTGCCAGCAGTTCCAGCCCCTCACGGCAGGGGGGCTACACCTTC. It translates to CASSSSPSRQGGYTF.

V gene TRBV4-1 combines with J gene TRBJ2-3; 7 bases are a match to TRBD2. The V and J ends lost 5 bases and 3 bases, in that order; junction bases with no gene match: 5. The V gene's germline CDR1 is MGHRA and CDR2 YSYEKL. The CDR3 extends over 14 amino acids. CDR3 bases: TGCGCCAGCAGCGTTAGCGGGTCGACAGATACGCAGTATTTT. This translates into CASSVSGSTDTQYF.

The V gene is TRBV11-2, the J gene TRBJ2-7; 7 nucleotides align to TRBD1. Per germline, CDR1 SGHAT and CDR2 FQNNGV. V shed 6 bases, J shed 7 bases, and the junction held 15 bases outside the gene matches. The length of the CDR3 is 15 residues. Here the CDR3 reads CASRTIGQELWEQYF. The CDR3 nucleotides read TGTGCCAGCAGGACTATTGGACAGGAGCTTTGGGAGCAGTACTTC.

This chain uses TRBV28 with TRBJ1-5; a weak D match, TRBD1 (5 bases). The germline V and J ends were trimmed by 2 bases and 0 bases, with 14 bases remaining between them. The CDR3 is 17 residues long. Germline assignment: CDR1 MDHEN and CDR2 SYDVKM. The CDR3 loop reads CASSLHGGLPSNQPQHF. The DNA of the CDR3 is TGTGCCAGCAGTTTACACGGGGGACTTCCTAGCAATCAGCCCCAGCATTTT.

The chain links TRBV2 to TRBJ1-2, with 9 nucleotides matching TRBD1. CDR1 is SNHLY and CDR2 is FYNNEI in the germline V gene. This CDR3 is 21 amino acids long. Unmatched junction bases numbered 27, after V lost 6 bases and J lost 4 bases. The CDR3, as DNA: TGTGCCAGCAGCGCCACAGGATCGGTGGACAGGGGCTTCTCCTTTTCCTATGGCTACACCTTC. As protein: CASSATGSVDRGFSFSYGYTF.

The chain uses TRBV15 and TRBJ1-1; the D is unclear. The CDR3 contains 15 residues. Trimming cost V 0 bases and J 1 base, with 9 bases left between them. The V gene's germline CDR1 is LNHNV and CDR2 YYDKDF (reference sequence). CDR3 protein: CATSREFGPNTEAFF. The CDR3 DNA is TGTGCCACCAGCAGAGAATTTGGGCCGAACACTGAAGCTTTCTTT.